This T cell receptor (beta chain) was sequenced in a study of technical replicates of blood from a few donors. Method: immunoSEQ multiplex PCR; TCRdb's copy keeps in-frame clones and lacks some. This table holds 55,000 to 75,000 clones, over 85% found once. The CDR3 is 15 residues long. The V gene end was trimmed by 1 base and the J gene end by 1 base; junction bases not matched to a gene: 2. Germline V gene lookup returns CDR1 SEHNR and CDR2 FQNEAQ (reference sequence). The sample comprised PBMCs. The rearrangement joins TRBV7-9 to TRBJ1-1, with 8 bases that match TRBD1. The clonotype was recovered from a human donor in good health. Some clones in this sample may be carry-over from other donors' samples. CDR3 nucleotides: TGTGCCAGCAGCTTAGGGACAGGGCCGAACACTGAAGCTTTCTTT. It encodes CASSLGTGPNTEAFF.